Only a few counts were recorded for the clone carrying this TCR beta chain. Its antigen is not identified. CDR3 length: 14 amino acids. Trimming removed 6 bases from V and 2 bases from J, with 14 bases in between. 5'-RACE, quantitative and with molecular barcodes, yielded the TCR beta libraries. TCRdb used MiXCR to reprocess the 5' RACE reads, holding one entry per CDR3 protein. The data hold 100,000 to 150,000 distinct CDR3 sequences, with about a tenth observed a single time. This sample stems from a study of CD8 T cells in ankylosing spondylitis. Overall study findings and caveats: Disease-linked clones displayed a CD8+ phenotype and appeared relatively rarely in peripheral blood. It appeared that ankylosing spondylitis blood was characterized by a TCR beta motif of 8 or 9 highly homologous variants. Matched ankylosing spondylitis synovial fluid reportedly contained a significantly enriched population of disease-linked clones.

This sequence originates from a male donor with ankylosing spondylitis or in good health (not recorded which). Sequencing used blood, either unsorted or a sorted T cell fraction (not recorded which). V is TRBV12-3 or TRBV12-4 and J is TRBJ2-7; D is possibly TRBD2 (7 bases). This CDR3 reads CASSLGGGPYEQYF. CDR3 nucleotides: TGTGCCAGCAGCCTAGGGGGAGGGCCCTACGAGCAGTACTTC.